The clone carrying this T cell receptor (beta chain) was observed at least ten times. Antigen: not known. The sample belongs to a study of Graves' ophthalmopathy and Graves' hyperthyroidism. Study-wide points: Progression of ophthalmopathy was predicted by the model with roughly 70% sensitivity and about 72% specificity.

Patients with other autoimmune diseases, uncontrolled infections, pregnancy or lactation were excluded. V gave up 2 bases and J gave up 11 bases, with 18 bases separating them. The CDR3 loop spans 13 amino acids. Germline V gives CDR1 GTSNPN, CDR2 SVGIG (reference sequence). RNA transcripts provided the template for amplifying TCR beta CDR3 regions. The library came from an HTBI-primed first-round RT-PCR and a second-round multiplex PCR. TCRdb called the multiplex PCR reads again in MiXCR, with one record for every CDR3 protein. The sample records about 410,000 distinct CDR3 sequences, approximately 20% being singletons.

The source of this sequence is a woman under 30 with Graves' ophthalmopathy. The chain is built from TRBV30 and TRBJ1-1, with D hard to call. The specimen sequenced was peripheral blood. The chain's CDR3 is CAWSKLTPGGAFF. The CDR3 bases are TGTGCCTGGAGTAAACTGACCCCGGGCGGCGCTTTCTTT.